This is a list of T cell receptor beta chains from one sample in a study of T cell repertoires in cytomegalovirus infection. TCRdb re-called the reads through MiXCR, storing one row per CDR3 protein. The profile shows approximately 470,000 distinct CDR3 sequences, 42% of them singletons. These receptors have no known antigen. This specimen consisted of cultured PBMCs, obtained from culture after CMV antigen stimulation. The receptor set was obtained from a human donor in good health (CMV status not recorded). Some clones in this sample may be carry-over from other donors' samples. CDR3s include the opening cysteine and the closing phenylalanine or tryptophan. The D gene is left open where the match is weak. The size field is filled for only some rows; it gives once, few, many or a size class.

14	-	TRBV5-5	TRBJ2-3	few	TGTGCCAGCAGCTTGCTACAATTAGGTGATACGCAGTATTTT	CASSLLQLGDTQYF
15	-	TRBV7-6	TRBJ2-2	-	TGTGCCAGCAGCCCGGGACCGACGAACACCGGGGAGCTGTTTTTT	CASSPGPTNTGELFF
15	TRBD1	TRBV20-1	TRBJ2-7	-	TGCAGTGCTAGAGATAGGCAGGGGGTATCCTACGAGCAGTACTTC	CSARDRQGVSYEQYF
15	-	TRBV19	TRBJ2-7	few	TGTGCCAGTAGCTGGGGCCGGGACACATTCTACGAGCAGTACTTC	CASSWGRDTFYEQYF
13	-	TRBV12-3/TRBV12-4	TRBJ1-4	-	TGTGCCAGCAGTTTTTTCCAGAATGAAAAACTGTTTTTT	CASSFFQNEKLFF
13	-	TRBV12-3/TRBV12-4	TRBJ1-4	-	TGTGCCAGCAAGATAGGGACTGGTGAAAAACTGTTTTTT	CASKIGTGEKLFF
18	TRBD2	TRBV7-2	TRBJ2-3	-	TGTGCCAGCAGCTCCCGAGGACCTCTAGCGGGTTGGACAGATACGCAGTATTTT	CASSSRGPLAGWTDTQYF
16	-	TRBV2	TRBJ2-2	few	TGTGCCAGCAGCATGTCCGGCGGGGTAAACACCGGGGAGCTGTTTTTT	CASSMSGGVNTGELFF
13	-	TRBV11-2	TRBJ1-1	once	TGTGCCAGCAGCCCACAGGTTGGGTCTGAAGCTTTCTTT	CASSPQVGSEAFF
15	-	TRBV25-1	TRBJ2-1	-	TGTGCCAGCAGTGAGGAGGACAGCCAATTCAATGAGCAGTTCTTC	CASSEEDSQFNEQFF
15	TRBD1	TRBV6-1	TRBJ2-4	few	TGTGCCAGCAGTGAGACAGGGAAGGTCAAAAACATTCAGTACTTC	CASSETGKVKNIQYF
12	-	TRBV2	TRBJ2-1	few	TGTGCCAGCAGTGACCAGTACAATGAGCAGTTCTTC	CASSDQYNEQFF
15	TRBD1	TRBV5-3	TRBJ2-1	-	TGTGCCAGCAGCTTGAGGGACAGGGATTTGTTTGAGCAGTTCTTC	CASSLRDRDLFEQFF
17	TRBD1	TRBV7-2	TRBJ1-2	few	TGTGCCAGCAGCTTATGGGCGACAGGGGGCTTACCGTATGGCTACACCTTC	CASSLWATGGLPYGYTF
19	-	TRBV5-1	TRBJ2-7	few	TGCGCCAGCAGCTTGAGGGGTCGGGCGGGACCAGGCCCTAGCTACGAGCAGTACTTC	CASSLRGRAGPGPSYEQYF
13	-	TRBV11-2	TRBJ2-5	-	TGTGCCAGCAGCTTAGCGCGTTGGGAGACCCAGTACTTC	CASSLARWETQYF
15	-	TRBV30	TRBJ2-3	-	TGTGCCTGGAGTGTAAGGCTGTCCAACACAGATACGCAGTATTTT	CAWSVRLSNTDTQYF
13	-	TRBV7-9	TRBJ2-2	-	TGTGCCAGCAGCAAAGGGAACACCGGGGAGCTGTTTTTT	CASSKGNTGELFF
16	TRBD2	TRBV2	TRBJ2-3	-	TGTGCCAGCAGTTTCGGGCGGGAGACGTCACAGGATACGCAGTATTTT	CASSFGRETSQDTQYF
12	-	TRBV2	TRBJ1-4	-	TGTGCCAGCAGACGTAGTGGTGAAAAACTGTTTTTT	CASRRSGEKLFF
14	-	TRBV7-6	TRBJ1-2	-	TGTGCCAGCAGCGCCTCCGGGACGTTCTATGGCTACACCTTC	CASSASGTFYGYTF
12	-	TRBV7-8	TRBJ1-1	-	TGTGCCAGCAGCCGATTACTTGCGGGAGCTTTCTTT	CASSRLLAGAFF
14	-	TRBV27	TRBJ2-7	-	TGTGCCACCCGGGACAGGTGGGGGGGGTACGAGCAGTACTTC	CATRDRWGGYEQYF
14	-	TRBV5-6	TRBJ1-5	-	TGTGCCAGCAGCTTTCGGGCAGCTAGTGAGCCCCAGCATTTT	CASSFRAASEPQHF
13	-	TRBV27	TRBJ2-7	-	TGTGCCAGCAGTTTATCGATAGGCTACGAGCAGTACTTC	CASSLSIGYEQYF
12	-	TRBV28	TRBJ1-2	few	TGTGCCACCCCCGCGGGCAACTATGGCTACACCTTC	CATPAGNYGYTF
11	-	TRBV6-2/TRBV6-3	TRBJ2-1	few	TGTGCCAGCAGTAAGTACAATGAGCAGTTCTTC	CASSKYNEQFF
15	TRBD2	TRBV5-5	TRBJ2-1	-	TGTGCCAGCAGCTTTTGGACTAGCGGGATAAATGAGCAGTTCTTC	CASSFWTSGINEQFF
13	-	TRBV12-5	TRBJ2-3	few	TGTGCTAGTGGGCCCCCGAGCACAGATACGCAGTATTTT	CASGPPSTDTQYF